This T cell receptor beta chain was identified during a study of control samples from healthy donors and cancer patients. Germline CDR1 MNHEY, CDR2 SVGAGI. This CDR3 has 13 residues. With 4 bases clipped from V and 4 bases from J, the junction kept 3 bases outside the gene matches. Using immunoSEQ multiplex PCR, the repertoire was profiled, and TCRdb retains in-frame clones only, with some absent. The sample yields approximately 160,000 clones, roughly 95% seen once. Sequenced input: blood. The receptor was derived from a woman aged 55 to 70 in good health. The chain is built from TRBV6-5 and TRBJ1-1, with 7 bases that match TRBD1. CDR3 amino acids: CASSLDRATEAFF. CDR3 nucleotides: TGTGCCAGCAGTTTAGACAGGGCCACTGAAGCTTTCTTT.